This TCR beta chain is drawn from a study of CD8+CD57+ T cells in acquired aplastic anemia. Concerning this clonotype: A much larger clone is a single base away; this may be a read error.

Whoever was chosen for sequencing had shown CD8+CD57+ cell expansion by flow cytometry. Both TCR beta VDJ combination and CDR3 sequence profiling were carried out. Genomic DNA was the template for this profiling. TCRdb itself ran the reads through MiXCR, one entry per CDR3 protein. The table lists 200,000 or so distinct CDR3 sequences, under 55% of them singletons, with about 9.7% in the top ten. The CDR3 contains 12 residues. V is TRBV12-3 or TRBV12-4 and J is TRBJ1-2, with 7 bases that match TRBD1. Sequencing input: sorted CD4+, CD8+, or CD8+CD57+ T cells (not recorded which) from PBMCs. This sequence was found in a human donor with aplastic anemia. The chain's CDR3 is CASRLTGNGHTF. CDR3 nucleotides: TGTGCCAGCAGGCTGACAGGGAATGGCCACACCTTC.